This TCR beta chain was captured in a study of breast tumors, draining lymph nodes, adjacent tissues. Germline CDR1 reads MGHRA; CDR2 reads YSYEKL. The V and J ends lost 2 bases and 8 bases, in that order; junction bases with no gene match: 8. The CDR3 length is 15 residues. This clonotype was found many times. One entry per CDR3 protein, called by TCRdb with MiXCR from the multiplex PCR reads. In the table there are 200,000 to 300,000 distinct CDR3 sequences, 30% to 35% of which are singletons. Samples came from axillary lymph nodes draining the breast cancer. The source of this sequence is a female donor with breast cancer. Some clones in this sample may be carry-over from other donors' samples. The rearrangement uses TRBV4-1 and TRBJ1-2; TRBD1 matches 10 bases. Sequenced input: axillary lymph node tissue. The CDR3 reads CASSQIPDRGEGYTF. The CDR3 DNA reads TGCGCCAGCAGCCAAATCCCGGACAGGGGGGAGGGCTACACCTTC.